These 15 T cell receptor beta chains were sequenced from one sample in a study of blood T cells in healthy people across ages. Through a sample-barcoded 5' primer and a J-beta primer mix, a second PCR was run for roughly 7 to 11 cycles. MiXCR was run by TCRdb on the 5' RACE reads, yielding one entry per CDR3 protein. The data hold 600,000 or so distinct CDR3 sequences, with around half observed a single time. The specimen was blood. The receptors were gathered from a man at least 80 years old in good health.

The chain couples TRBV12-3 or TRBV12-4 to TRBJ1-2; 7 bases are shared with TRBD1. The J segment lost 6 bases and the V segment lost 3 bases, leaving 7 bases of the junction unmatched. The length of the CDR3 is 14 residues. The CDR3: CASSLAGTAHGYTF. DNA for the CDR3: TGTGCCAGCAGTTTGGCTGGGACAGCTCATGGCTACACCTTC.

This clonotype was seen a handful of times. The CDR3 here is CAIRDREFITEAFF. The CDR3 DNA sequence: TGTGCCATCCGGGACAGGGAGTTTATCACTGAAGCTTTCTTT. This sequence joins TRBV10-3 and TRBJ1-1; TRBD1 agrees at 9 bases. Germline CDR1 reads ENHRY; CDR2 reads SYGVKD. Germline trimming cut 8 bases from V and 4 bases from J; bases unmatched to any gene: 8. This CDR3 is 14 amino acids long.

This chain connects TRBV15 to TRBJ2-3; 7 bases agree with TRBD2. The J segment lost 2 bases and the V segment lost 3 bases, leaving 8 bases of the junction unmatched. The CDR3 has 16 residues. Germline loops: CDR1 LNHNV, CDR2 YYDKDF (reference sequence). CDR3 bases: TGTGCCACCAGCAGGTCCCGCGGGGGAGTCACAGATACGCAGTATTTT. Protein product: CATSRSRGGVTDTQYF.

The V call is TRBV7-2, the J call TRBJ1-1; 11 nucleotides match TRBD1. In germline, CDR1 is SGHTA, CDR2 FQGNSA. Germline trimming cut 1 base from V and 10 bases from J; bases unmatched to any gene: 5. The CDR3 is made up of 14 amino acids. CDR3 nucleotide sequence: TGTGCCAGCAGCTTAGGTGGGACAGGGGGGATAGCTTTCTTT. It translates to CASSLGGTGGIAFF.

This clonotype has just a few counts. This sequence joins TRBV5-1 and TRBJ2-3; 12 bases map to TRBD2. Germline trimming cut 0 bases from V and 2 bases from J; bases unmatched to any gene: 4. Per germline, CDR1 SGHRS and CDR2 YFSETQ. The CDR3 spans 17 residues. The CDR3 here is CASSLETSGGHTDTQYF. The CDR3 DNA sequence: TGCGCCAGCAGCTTGGAAACTAGCGGGGGGCACACAGATACGCAGTATTTT.

The chain couples TRBV12-3 or TRBV12-4 to TRBJ1-2; D uncertain. The CDR3 consists of 15 residues. The V gene lost 2 bases and the J gene lost 4 bases, with 14 bases spanning the gap. CDR3 residues: CASSLYGGMGYGYTF. As DNA, the CDR3 is TGTGCCAGCAGTTTATACGGTGGGATGGGCTATGGCTACACCTTC.

This clonotype was seen a few times. CDR3 loop: CASSYGGPYNEQFF. The CDR3 DNA reads TGTGCCAGCAGCTACGGGGGTCCCTACAATGAGCAGTTCTTC. This rearrangement joins TRBV11-2 to TRBJ2-1; TRBD2 is a possible D gene (6 bases). Trimming removed 4 bases from V and 2 bases from J, with 9 bases in between. From germline, CDR1 is SGHAT and CDR2 FQNNGV. The CDR3 has 14 amino acids.

The V call is TRBV5-1, the J call TRBJ2-5; 9 bases are a match to TRBD2. The CDR3 is made up of 14 amino acids. The germline V gene has CDR1 SGHRS and CDR2 YFSETQ. The junction had 14 bases not matched to a gene; V was cut back by 6 bases and J by 11 bases. The DNA for the CDR3 is TGCGCCAGCAAAGGGACTAGCCGGAACAATGAGCAGTACTTC. It is translated as CASKGTSRNNEQYF.

Worth noting for this clonotype: A read error is possible here, since a much larger clone lies one base away. The rearrangement links TRBV6-5 to TRBJ2-1; TRBD2 matches at 8 bases. Per germline, CDR1 MNHEY and CDR2 SVGAGI. This CDR3 has 15 residues. This CDR3 reads CAGRPGGLGHDEQFF. The CDR3 DNA reads as TGTGCCGGCAGGCCGGGGGGGTTGGGGCACGATGAGCAGTTCTTC.

The V call is TRBV5-5, the J call TRBJ2-5; no firm D call. The V gene lost 1 base and the J gene lost 1 base, with 8 bases spanning the gap. Germline loops: CDR1 SGHKS, CDR2 YYEKEE (reference sequence). The CDR3 consists of 14 residues. The CDR3 region is CASSLNPGQETQYF. CDR3 sequence (DNA): TGTGCCAGCAGCTTGAATCCCGGCCAAGAGACCCAGTACTTC.

In DNA, the CDR3 is TGTGCCAGCAGCTCTGACAGCCCCGGAGGGTCACCCCTCCACTTT. Its translation: CASSSDSPGGSPLHF. The chain uses TRBV6-5 and TRBJ1-6; TRBD1 is a possible D gene (5 bases). Germline CDR1 and CDR2: MNHEY and SVGAGI. V lost 6 bases and J 10 bases, leaving 19 bases between the germline ends. The CDR3 covers 15 residues.

This rearrangement joins TRBV10-3 to TRBJ2-7, with 7 bases matching TRBD1. This CDR3 is 11 amino acids long. Germline loops: CDR1 ENHRY, CDR2 SYGVKD. With V trimmed by 10 bases and J by 4 bases, 4 bases remained unmatched. The CDR3 nucleotides read TGTGCCACAGGACAGGCATACGAGCAGTACTTC. Protein: CATGQAYEQYF.

The chain couples TRBV25-1 to TRBJ1-2; D is perhaps TRBD1 (5 bases). Per germline, CDR1 MGHDK and CDR2 SYGVNS. V was pared by 0 bases and J by 9 bases, with 20 bases between. The CDR3 spans 16 residues. CDR3 residues: CASSEYASGTHRSYTF. The CDR3 coding sequence is TGTGCCAGCAGTGAATACGCGTCAGGGACTCATCGAAGCTACACCTTC.

V is TRBV2 and J is TRBJ2-1; 7 nucleotides match TRBD1. Germline CDR1 SNHLY, CDR2 FYNNEI. CDR3 length: 12 residues. V lost 10 bases, J lost 13 bases, and 13 bases stayed unmatched. The CDR3 coding sequence is TGTGCCACCACAGGGGAAGGAGAGACCCAGTTCTTC. It is translated as CATTGEGETQFF.

The gene calls are TRBV3-1 and TRBJ1-2; a weak D match, TRBD1 (6 bases). The CDR3 has 16 residues. CDR1 LGHDT and CDR2 YNNKEL come from the germline V gene (reference sequence). The V end was cut by 1 base, the J end by 1 base, with 13 bases between. The chain's CDR3 is CASSQAPGGLNYGYTF. In DNA form, the CDR3 reads TGTGCCAGCAGCCAAGCCCCTGGGGGCCTTAACTATGGCTACACCTTC.